These T cell receptor beta chains were read from a single sample in a study of spatial heterogeneity in lung cancer. TCRdb re-derived calls from the 5' RACE reads in MiXCR, one entry per CDR3 protein. The sample lists over 50,000 distinct CDR3 sequences, roughly 6.6% occurring once. The sequenced sample was PBMCs, obtained at surgery. The receptors were gathered from a female donor with early-stage non-small cell lung cancer. Both conserved end residues are part of each CDR3. Each record gives: V gene, clone size, D gene, J gene, CDR3 DNA, CDR3 protein. D genes are given only for firm matches. Size is omitted from some rows. Given values are once, few, many or a class for expanded clones.

>TRBV29-1|many|-|TRBJ1-4
TGCAGCGTTGAAGACATACAGAAGGAAAAACTGTTTTTT
CSVEDIQKEKLFF
>TRBV6-5|many|-|TRBJ2-3
TGTGCCAGCAGTTCGACAAGGCCCACAGATACGCAGTATTTT
CASSSTRPTDTQYF
>TRBV12-3/TRBV12-4|-|-|TRBJ2-5
TGTGCCAGCAGTTTAAACAACCAAGAGACCCAGTACTTC
CASSLNNQETQYF
>TRBV4-1|-|-|TRBJ1-6
TGCGCCAGCAGCCAAGGGGGAAGGGGCGGCTCCTATAATTCACCCCTCCACTTT
CASSQGGRGGSYNSPLHF
>TRBV12-3/TRBV12-4|many|-|TRBJ2-5
TGTGCCAGCAGTTTCTCAGCCTTCCAAGAGACCCAGTACTTC
CASSFSAFQETQYF
>TRBV6-6|many|TRBD1|TRBJ1-6
TGTGCCAGCAGTTACCGGACAGGGGATTCACCCCTCCACTTT
CASSYRTGDSPLHF
>TRBV12-3/TRBV12-4|-|-|TRBJ1-5
TGTGCCAGCAGTTTAGCTGACAGTAACAATCAGCCCCAGCATTTT
CASSLADSNNQPQHF
>TRBV24-1|few|-|TRBJ1-5
TGTGCCGCCAGTCGGGCGGGGAGCAATCAGCCCCAGCATTTT
CAASRAGSNQPQHF
>TRBV7-7|few|TRBD2|TRBJ2-1
TGTGCTAGCAGCCTCGGACTAGCGGGGAGGGATGAGCAGTTCTTC
CASSLGLAGRDEQFF
>TRBV5-1|many|-|TRBJ2-6
TGCGCCAGCAGCTTGATGTCTGGGGCCAACGTCCTGACTTTC
CASSLMSGANVLTF
>TRBV15|many|-|TRBJ1-1
TGTGCCACCAGCAGAGATTACAGTACGAACACTGAAGCTTTCTTT
CATSRDYSTNTEAFF
>TRBV12-3/TRBV12-4|-|TRBD1|TRBJ2-1
TGTGCCAGCACCGATACCGGGACAGGGCACAATGAGCAGTTCTTC
CASTDTGTGHNEQFF
>TRBV7-6|-|TRBD1|TRBJ2-4
TGTGCCAGCAGCTACCGACAGGGGGGGGATGTCATTCAGTACTTC
CASSYRQGGDVIQYF
>TRBV5-6|many|-|TRBJ2-3
TGTGCCAGCAGCTTGGACGACACAGATACGCAGTATTTT
CASSLDDTDTQYF
>TRBV20-1|few|-|TRBJ1-1
TGCAGTGCTAGACCCCCGAGGCAGGGTCGAATAAACACTGAAGCTTTCTTT
CSARPPRQGRINTEAFF
>TRBV25-1|few|-|TRBJ2-1
TGTGCCAGCAGTGGCTTATGGGATTCTTACAATGAGCAGTTCTTC
CASSGLWDSYNEQFF
>TRBV14|-|-|TRBJ1-3
TGTGCCAGCAGCCCGCTCGGTCCGGGAACCACCATATATTTT
CASSPLGPGTTIYF
>TRBV18|many|-|TRBJ2-5
TGTGCCAGCTCACCACCCTCGAGCATAGAGACCCAGTACTTC
CASSPPSSIETQYF
>TRBV7-3|many|TRBD1|TRBJ1-1
TGTGCCAGCTTGGGACAGGGAAAGGCTGAAGCTTTCTTT
CASLGQGKAEAFF
>TRBV9|many|-|TRBJ1-6
TGTGCCAGCAGCCCCGAGCTGTATAATTCACCCCTCCACTTT
CASSPELYNSPLHF
>TRBV7-6|many|TRBD2|TRBJ2-7
TGTGCCAGCAGCCCACGAAGCGGGAGTTACGAGCAGTACTTC
CASSPRSGSYEQYF
>TRBV7-2|-|TRBD1|TRBJ1-6
TGTGCCAGCAGCGCCCGTGGACAGGGGAATAATTCACCCCTCCACTTT
CASSARGQGNNSPLHF
>TRBV7-3|many|TRBD1|TRBJ2-2
TGTGCCAGCAGCCCTGGACAGGGGAAAGCCGGGGAGCTGTTTTTT
CASSPGQGKAGELFF
>TRBV5-5|many|-|TRBJ1-5
TGTGCCAGCAGCCCCCAAGTGGGGAGCAATCAGCCCCAGCATTTT
CASSPQVGSNQPQHF
>TRBV29-1|many|-|TRBJ2-5
TGCAGCGTTGAAGAGCGGGCTCGGGAGACCCAGTACTTC
CSVEERARETQYF
>TRBV20-1|many|TRBD1|TRBJ2-5
TGCAGTGGGGACAGGACGTACCAAGAGACCCAGTACTTC
CSGDRTYQETQYF
>TRBV4-2|few|TRBD2|TRBJ2-3
TGTGCCAGCACGGCCCTTTCTAGCGGGAGTTCCGAGTTCACAGATACGCAGTATTTT
CASTALSSGSSEFTDTQYF
>TRBV20-1|-|-|TRBJ1-5
TGCAGTGCTGAGGACAGCGCTAGCAATCAGCCCCAGCATTTT
CSAEDSASNQPQHF
>TRBV6-5|-|-|TRBJ1-1
TGTGCCAGCAGTTACTCCCTCACAGGGAACACTGAAGCTTTCTTT
CASSYSLTGNTEAFF
>TRBV20-1|-|-|TRBJ1-2
TGCAGTGCCCCGGACAGAGCTAACTATGGCTACACCTTC
CSAPDRANYGYTF
>TRBV6-6|few|-|TRBJ2-1
TGTGCCAGCAGTTACGGTGGGCCCCGTGAGCAGTTCTTC
CASSYGGPREQFF
>TRBV20-1|many|TRBD2|TRBJ2-1
TGCAGTGCTAGAGGTTTTAGCGGGAGGGACAATGAGCAGTTCTTC
CSARGFSGRDNEQFF
>TRBV19|-|TRBD1|TRBJ1-4
TGTGCCAGTCGCCCAGCCCTGGACAGGGGAGTATTTTTT
CASRPALDRGVFF
>TRBV4-1|many|TRBD1|TRBJ1-3
TGCGCCAGCGCCCGAACCGAGACAGGGGAGAACACCATATATTTT
CASARTETGENTIYF
>TRBV16|-|TRBD2|TRBJ2-7
TGTGCCAGCAGCCACTTAGGGCGGGAGCCCCAATTGTCCTACGAGCAGTACTTC
CASSHLGREPQLSYEQYF
>TRBV20-1|many|TRBD2|TRBJ2-7
TGCAGTGCTGAGCGGGGCCCCTACGAGCAGTACTTC
CSAERGPYEQYF
>TRBV28|-|TRBD2|TRBJ2-1
TGTGCCAGCAGTTTCCCGAGGAGCGGGGAGGAAATACGGGAGCAGTTCTTC
CASSFPRSGEEIREQFF
>TRBV12-3/TRBV12-4|few|TRBD2|TRBJ2-3
TGTGCCAGCAGGATAGCGGGAGCCCCAGATACGCAGTATTTT
CASRIAGAPDTQYF
>TRBV7-3|many|TRBD2|TRBJ2-3
TGTGCCAGCAGCACAAACCCTAGCGGGAGTGCCCACACAGATACGCAGTATTTT
CASSTNPSGSAHTDTQYF
>TRBV7-3|many|-|TRBJ1-1
TGTGCCAGCAGCTTAGTAGGGGACACTGAAGCTTTCTTT
CASSLVGDTEAFF
>TRBV15|few|-|TRBJ2-5
TGTGCCACCAGCTGGACAGCCCGAGGAGAGACCCAGTACTTC
CATSWTARGETQYF
>TRBV20-1|many|-|TRBJ1-4
TGCAGTGCTAGAAGGAGGGGCCTGACTAATGAAAAACTGTTTTTT
CSARRRGLTNEKLFF
>TRBV28|many|TRBD1|TRBJ2-2
TGTGCCAGCATTCCCACCGGGACAGCCAACACCGGGGAGCTGTTTTTT
CASIPTGTANTGELFF
>TRBV4-1|-|TRBD1|TRBJ2-2
TGCGCCAGCAGCTCCTCACCCCCCGACAGGGACGGGGAGCTGTTTTTT
CASSSSPPDRDGELFF
>TRBV5-1|few|-|TRBJ1-1
TGCGCCAGCAGCTTGGAAGGGGGTTTGAACACTGAAGCTTTCTTT
CASSLEGGLNTEAFF
>TRBV27|few|TRBD2|TRBJ2-1
TGTGCCAGCAGTACTACCCTAGCGGGGTTCTTTAGTGAGCAGTTCTTC
CASSTTLAGFFSEQFF
>TRBV18|many|TRBD1|TRBJ1-5
TGTGCCAGCTCTCTAAGACCGGGACAGGTCCAGAATCAGCCCCAGCATTTT
CASSLRPGQVQNQPQHF
>TRBV9|many|-|TRBJ2-3
TGTGCCAGCAGCGTGCGGGGGCGGGGAGATACGCAGTATTTT
CASSVRGRGDTQYF
>TRBV20-1|many|-|TRBJ2-3
TGCAGTGCTAATCGGGGCCAGGCAGATACGCAGTATTTT
CSANRGQADTQYF
>TRBV12-3/TRBV12-4|-|-|TRBJ1-5
TGTGCCAGCCTTATGGACGGTGCGGGGCCCCAGCATTTT
CASLMDGAGPQHF